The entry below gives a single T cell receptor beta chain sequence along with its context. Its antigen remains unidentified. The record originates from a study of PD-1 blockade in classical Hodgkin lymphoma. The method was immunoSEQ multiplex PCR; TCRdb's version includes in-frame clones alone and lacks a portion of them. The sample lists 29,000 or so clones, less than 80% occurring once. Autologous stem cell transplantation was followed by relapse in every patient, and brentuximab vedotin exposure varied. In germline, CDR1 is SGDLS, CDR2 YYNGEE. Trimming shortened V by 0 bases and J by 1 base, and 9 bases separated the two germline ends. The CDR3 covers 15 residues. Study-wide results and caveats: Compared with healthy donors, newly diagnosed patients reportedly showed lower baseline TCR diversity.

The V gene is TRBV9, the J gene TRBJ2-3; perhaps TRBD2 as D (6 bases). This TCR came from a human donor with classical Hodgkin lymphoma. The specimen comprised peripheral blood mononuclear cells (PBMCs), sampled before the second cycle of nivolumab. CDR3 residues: CASSVAGVGTDTQYF. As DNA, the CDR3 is TGTGCCAGCAGCGTAGCGGGGGTGGGCACAGATACGCAGTATTTT.